The rows below give T cell receptor beta chains drawn from one sample of a study of cytomegalovirus exposure and HLA in healthy donors. Sequenced by immunoSEQ multiplex PCR; TCRdb stores in-frame clones only, minus some. The table records 120,000 or so clones, 77% of them present only once. The sequenced material came from PBMCs. The receptors originated from a human donor in good health. The CDR3 runs from the conserved cysteine through the conserved F or W. D genes are given only for firm matches. The size entry is marked missing in some rows and otherwise reads once, few, many or a size class.

size | J | V | D | length | CDR3 | DNA
NA | TRBJ2-6 | TRBV27 | NA | 19 | CASSLYSGGSSSGANVLTF | TGTGCCAGCAGTTTATACTCGGGGGGCTCCAGCTCTGGGGCCAACGTCCTGACTTTC
NA | TRBJ1-3 | TRBV6-6 | TRBD1 | 13 | CASLRGAGNTIYF | TGTGCCAGCCTCAGGGGGGCTGGAAACACCATATATTTT
NA | TRBJ1-5 | TRBV6-1 | NA | 15 | CASTTGPGGNQPQHF | TGTGCCAGCACCACAGGACCGGGCGGCAATCAGCCCCAGCATTTT
NA | TRBJ1-1 | TRBV2 | NA | 14 | CASSLSRGNTEAFF | TGTGCCAGCAGTTTGTCCAGGGGGAACACTGAAGCTTTCTTT
NA | TRBJ2-6 | TRBV7-9 | NA | 14 | CASSFQDISNVLTF | TGTGCCAGCAGCTTCCAAGACATCTCCAACGTCCTGACTTTC
NA | TRBJ2-3 | TRBV15 | TRBD1 | 16 | CATREDRGLSTDTQYF | TGTGCCACCAGAGAGGACAGGGGTTTAAGCACAGATACGCAGTATTTT
once | TRBJ2-3 | TRBV27 | NA | 13 | CASSSRRGDTQYF | TGTGCCAGCAGTAGCCGAAGGGGCGATACGCAGTATTTT
NA | TRBJ2-7 | TRBV5-1 | NA | 14 | CASSFAGSSYEQYF | TGCGCCAGCAGCTTTGCGGGTAGCTCCTACGAGCAGTACTTC
NA | TRBJ2-1 | TRBV25-1 | NA | 15 | CASSEYRALVNEQFF | TGTGCCAGCAGTGAATACAGGGCCCTTGTGAATGAGCAGTTCTTC
NA | TRBJ2-1 | TRBV6-5 | TRBD1 | 14 | CASRSPGQVNEQFF | TGTGCCAGCAGGAGTCCGGGACAGGTAAATGAGCAGTTCTTC
NA | TRBJ1-4 | TRBV5-1 | NA | 16 | CASSVGDSATNEKLFF | TGCGCCAGCAGCGTAGGTGACAGTGCAACTAATGAAAAACTGTTTTTT
NA | TRBJ2-5 | TRBV4-1 | NA | 13 | CASSQAVQETQYF | TGCGCCAGCAGCCAAGCAGTACAAGAGACCCAGTACTTC
NA | TRBJ2-4 | TRBV10-3 | NA | 14 | CAISEENIMGQMYF | TGTGCCATCAGTGAGGAAAACATCATGGGGCAGATGTACTTC
NA | TRBJ2-6 | TRBV6-5 | NA | 15 | CASRSTDSGANVLTF | TGTGCCAGCAGGTCGACAGACTCTGGGGCCAACGTCCTGACTTTC
NA | TRBJ2-7 | TRBV15 | NA | 14 | CATSREPDSFEQYF | TGTGCCACCAGCAGAGAACCTGACAGTTTCGAGCAGTACTTC
NA | TRBJ2-7 | TRBV28 | TRBD2 | 16 | CASSLGGLAGTWEQYF | TGTGCCAGCAGTTTGGGGGGACTAGCGGGAACCTGGGAGCAGTACTTC
NA | TRBJ2-1 | TRBV19 | TRBD2 | 13 | CASTPAGGGEQFF | TGTGCCAGTACCCCAGCGGGAGGGGGGGAGCAGTTCTTC
NA | TRBJ1-1 | TRBV10-3 | TRBD1 | 15 | CAISTGVLRNTEAFF | TGTGCCATCAGTACAGGGGTGTTAAGGAACACTGAAGCTTTCTTT
NA | TRBJ2-7 | TRBV10-3 | TRBD1 | 18 | CAISDRTTGSPMIYEQYF | TGTGCCATCAGTGACCGAACGACAGGGTCTCCTATGATATACGAGCAGTACTTC
NA | TRBJ1-5 | TRBV6-6 | NA | 11 | CASSFGQPQHF | TGTGCCAGCAGCTTCGGGCAGCCCCAGCATTTT
NA | TRBJ2-7 | TRBV5-1 | TRBD1 | 13 | CASSFYRGDEQYF | TGCGCCAGCAGCTTTTACAGGGGTGACGAGCAGTACTTC
NA | TRBJ2-7 | TRBV5-1 | TRBD1 | 13 | CASSLQGAYEQYF | TGCGCCAGCAGCTTACAGGGGGCCTACGAGCAGTACTTC
few | TRBJ2-1 | TRBV5-1 | TRBD2 | 15 | CASSSLAGAGNEQFF | TGCGCCAGCAGCTCACTAGCGGGAGCGGGCAATGAGCAGTTCTTC
NA | TRBJ2-7 | TRBV5-1 | TRBD2 | 15 | CASSLPRGGSYEQYF | TGCGCCAGCAGCTTGCCGCGGGGGGGCTCCTACGAGCAGTACTTC
once | TRBJ1-5 | TRBV5-5 | NA | 17 | CASSKSGVKTSNQPQHF | TGTGCCAGCTCCAAATCGGGGGTTAAGACCAGCAATCAGCCCCAGCATTTT
NA | TRBJ2-5 | TRBV7-9 | TRBD2 | 14 | CASSFGTTKETQYF | TGTGCCAGCAGCTTTGGGACTACCAAAGAGACCCAGTACTTC
few | TRBJ2-1 | TRBV6-5 | NA | 13 | CASSLALYNEQFF | TGTGCCAGCAGCCTAGCGCTCTACAATGAGCAGTTCTTC
once | TRBJ1-1 | TRBV7-9 | NA | 13 | CASSLVMNTEAFF | TGTGCCAGCAGCCTCGTAATGAACACTGAAGCTTTCTTT
few | TRBJ2-3 | TRBV27 | NA | 17 | CASSWGGRIPVTDTQYF | TGTGCCAGCAGCTGGGGGGGGCGGATACCCGTCACAGATACGCAGTATTTT